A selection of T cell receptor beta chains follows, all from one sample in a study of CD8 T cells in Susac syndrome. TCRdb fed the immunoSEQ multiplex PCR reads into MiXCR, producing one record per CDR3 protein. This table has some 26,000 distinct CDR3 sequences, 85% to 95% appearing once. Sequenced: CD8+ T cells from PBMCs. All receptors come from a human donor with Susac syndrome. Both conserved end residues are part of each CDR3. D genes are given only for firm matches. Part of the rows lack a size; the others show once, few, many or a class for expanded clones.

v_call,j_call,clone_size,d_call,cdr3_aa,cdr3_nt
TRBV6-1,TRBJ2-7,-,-,CASSLDRIQQYF,TGTGCCAGCAGTCTCGACCGTATACAGCAGTACTTC
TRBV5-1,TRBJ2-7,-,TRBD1,CASKPGQIYEQYF,TGCGCCAGCAAACCGGGACAGATTTACGAGCAGTACTTC
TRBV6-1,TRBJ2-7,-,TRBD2,CASSIYRDYYEQYF,TGTGCCAGCAGCATTTACCGGGACTACTACGAGCAGTACTTC
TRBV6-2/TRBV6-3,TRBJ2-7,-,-,CASSYSWGEQYF,TGTGCCAGCAGTTACTCGTGGGGCGAGCAGTACTTC
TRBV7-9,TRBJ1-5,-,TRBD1,CASSPTGGGQPQHF,TGTGCCAGCAGCCCAACAGGGGGAGGTCAGCCCCAGCATTTT
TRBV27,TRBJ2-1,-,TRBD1,CASSQGGPEQFF,TGTGCCAGCAGCCAAGGGGGCCCTGAGCAGTTCTTC
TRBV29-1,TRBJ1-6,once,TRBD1,CSVERDRESPLHF,TGCAGCGTTGAAAGGGACAGGGAATCACCCCTCCACTTT
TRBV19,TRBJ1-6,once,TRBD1,CASSHIRGQLVSSYNSPLHF,TGTGCCAGTAGTCACATCAGGGGACAGCTCGTGAGCTCCTATAATTCACCCCTCCACTTT
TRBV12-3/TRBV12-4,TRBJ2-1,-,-,CASSLALSGAGVYAEQFF,TGTGCCAGCAGTTTAGCTCTTTCTGGGGCAGGGGTCTACGCGGAGCAGTTCTTC
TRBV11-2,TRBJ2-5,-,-,CASSLVSPTLGTQYF,TGTGCCAGCAGCTTGGTTAGCCCCACCCTGGGGACCCAGTACTTC
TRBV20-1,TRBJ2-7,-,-,CSARGQDPSYEQYF,TGCAGTGCTAGAGGACAGGATCCCTCCTACGAGCAGTACTTC
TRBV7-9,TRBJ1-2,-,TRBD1,CASSLLDREYSYGYTF,TGTGCCAGCAGCTTACTTGACAGGGAGTATTCCTATGGCTACACCTTC
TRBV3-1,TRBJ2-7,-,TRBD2,CASSQESATSDYEQYF,TGTGCCAGCAGCCAAGAATCAGCGACTAGCGACTACGAGCAGTACTTC
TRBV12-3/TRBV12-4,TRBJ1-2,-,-,CASSAGGHYGYTF,TGTGCCAGCAGCGCAGGAGGACACTATGGCTACACCTTC
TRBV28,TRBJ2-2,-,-,CASSLIREVTGELFF,TGTGCCAGCAGTTTGATAAGGGAAGTAACCGGGGAGCTGTTTTTT
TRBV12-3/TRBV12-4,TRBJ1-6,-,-,CASSYGSSYNSPLHF,TGTGCCAGCAGTTATGGGAGCTCCTATAATTCACCCCTCCACTTT